A single sample gave rise to the 19 T cell receptor beta chains below, sequenced in a study of blood T cell repertoires in COVID-19 (dated by TCRdb to 2020 to 2021). Library preparation was by the immunoSEQ multiplex PCR assay. TCRdb holds this immuneACCESS table with in-frame rearrangements only. Some clones are missing; in checked studies, unresolved V genes explain under half, and the rest has no known cause. This sample holds approximately 110,000 clones; 92% were observed only once. The ten biggest clones cover around 2% of the sample. Sequencing input: peripheral blood. These receptor sequences come from a man aged 50 to 59 with COVID-19, enrolled during active disease.

This clone was counted a single time. V gene TRBV7-9 combines with J gene TRBJ2-7; D gene unclear. Germline V gene lookup returns CDR1 SEHNR and CDR2 FQNEAQ (reference sequence). V was trimmed by 3 bases and J by 9 bases, leaving 3 bases between them. The CDR3 contains 9 residues. This CDR3 reads CASSLRQYV. In DNA, the CDR3 is TGTGCCAGCAGCTTGCGGCAGTACGTC.

The chain links TRBV10-3 to TRBJ2-7; 10 positions agree with TRBD1. The CDR3 has 13 amino acids. In germline, CDR1 is ENHRY, CDR2 SYGVKD. Trimming took 10 bases from V and 3 from J; bases not matched to a gene: 6. CDR3 sequence reads: CATWDRGYYEQYF. Written as DNA, the CDR3 is TGTGCCACCTGGGACAGGGGATACTACGAGCAGTACTTC.

This clone was seen a few times. V and J are TRBV5-1 and TRBJ2-3, with D possibly being TRBD1 (6 bases). This CDR3 has 15 amino acids. The germline V gene encodes CDR1 SGHRS and CDR2 YFSETQ. V lost 4 bases and J 5 bases, leaving 17 bases between the germline ends. Here the CDR3 DNA reads TGCGCCAGCAGCCCGACAACAGGGTCGGGAGATACGCAGTATTTT. Protein product: CASSPTTGSGDTQYF.

This chain joins TRBV18 and TRBJ1-6; D gene ambiguous. Germline loops: CDR1 KGHSH, CDR2 LQKENI. The V end was cut by 2 bases, the J end by 5 bases, with 7 bases between. The CDR3 consists of 14 residues. The CDR3 region has the DNA TGTGCCAGCTCACCAGGGCGGGATAATTCACCCCTCCACTTT. Protein sequence: CASSPGRDNSPLHF.

This sequence joins TRBV7-2 and TRBJ1-2; 11 bases line up with TRBD1. The CDR3 is 15 amino acids. Per germline, CDR1 SGHTA and CDR2 FQGNSA. V lost 1 base to trimming and J lost 4 bases; unmatched junction nucleotides: 2. CDR3 region: CASSLGGQGVYGYTF. DNA for the CDR3: TGTGCCAGCAGCTTAGGGGGACAGGGGGTCTATGGCTACACCTTC.

The chain has TRBV5-4 and TRBJ1-3; D possibly corresponds to TRBD1 (5 bases). Germline V gene data show CDR1 as SGHNT and CDR2 as YYREEE (reference sequence). Trimming cost V 1 base and J 1 base, with 6 bases left between them. The CDR3 loop spans 14 amino acids. The chain's CDR3 is CASSLSGSGNTIYF. CDR3 DNA: TGTGCCAGCAGCTTGTCAGGGTCTGGAAACACCATATATTTT.

This chain's CDR3 is CAAQGAGGYEQYF. The CDR3, as DNA: TGTGCCGCACAGGGGGCAGGGGGCTACGAGCAGTACTTC. The genes are TRBV6-1 and TRBJ2-7, with 9 positions matching TRBD1. Germline trimming cut 11 bases from V and 3 bases from J; bases unmatched to any gene: 8. This CDR3 comprises 13 residues. Germline CDR1 reads MNHNS; CDR2 reads SASEGT.

The V and J genes are TRBV7-6 and TRBJ2-2; 9 bases align to TRBD1. Germline lookup yields CDR1 SGHVS and CDR2 FNYEAQ. CDR3 length equals 16 residues. The V gene end was trimmed by 5 bases and the J gene end by 1 base; junction bases not matched to a gene: 5. The CDR3 spells CASSERQGENTGELFF. The CDR3 region has the DNA TGTGCCAGCAGCGAGCGACAGGGGGAGAACACCGGGGAGCTGTTTTTT.

V and J are TRBV6-5 and TRBJ2-3, with 7 bases fitting TRBD1. Looked up from germline, CDR1 is MNHEY and CDR2 is SVGAGI. Losses at the gene ends were 6 bases for V and 3 bases for J; bases not matched to a gene: 3. The CDR3 sequence is 13 residues long. Written as DNA, the CDR3 is TGTGCCAGCAGACAGGGGACAACAGATACGCAGTATTTT. Encoded protein: CASRQGTTDTQYF.

This rearrangement joins TRBV6-1 to TRBJ1-5; 7 nucleotides match TRBD1. This CDR3 is built from 14 residues. The trim removed 2 bases at V and 7 bases at J, leaving 5 bases unmatched. Germline CDR1 and CDR2: MNHNS and SASEGT. The CDR3 region has the DNA TGTGCCAGCAGTGAAAGGGGGCAGGGCCAGCCCCAGCATTTT. Encoded protein: CASSERGQGQPQHF.

This clone was detected only once. V gene TRBV29-1 combines with J gene TRBJ1-1, with no clear D. The CDR3 has 13 amino acids. V dropped 6 bases and J dropped 0 bases, with 11 bases sitting between them. Germline values: CDR1 SQVTM, CDR2 ANQGSEA. The DNA for the CDR3 is TGCAGCGTGCAGAGAGAGGTGAACACTGAAGCTTTCTTT. Translation: CSVQREVNTEAFF.

The gene calls are TRBV19 and TRBJ1-4, with 8 nucleotides matching TRBD1. Losses at the gene ends were 9 bases for V and 7 bases for J; bases not matched to a gene: 7. This CDR3 region has 13 residues. Germline loops: CDR1 LNHDA, CDR2 SQIVND (reference sequence). Written as DNA, the CDR3 is TGTGCCAGCGTAGAGACAGGGGTTGAAAAACTGTTTTTT. Residues: CASVETGVEKLFF.

The chain carries TRBV9 and TRBJ2-1; D perhaps matches TRBD1 (6 bases). Germline assignment: CDR1 SGDLS and CDR2 YYNGEE. The CDR3 runs to 13 residues. V shed 2 bases and J shed 7 bases, with 10 bases lying between them. The CDR3 sequence: CASSVDQGNEQFF. CDR3 sequence (DNA): TGTGCCAGCAGCGTGGACCAGGGGAATGAGCAGTTCTTC.

The rearrangement links TRBV30 to TRBJ1-4; perhaps TRBD1 as D (5 bases). The CDR3 is 14 amino acids. V lost 5 bases and J 7 bases, leaving 17 bases between the germline ends. From germline, CDR1 is GTSNPN and CDR2 SVGIG (reference sequence). CDR3 DNA: TGTGCCTGGTGCCCCCAGGGCGCATCTGAAAAACTGTTTTTT. Translating gives CAWCPQGASEKLFF.

The chain recombines TRBV7-9 with TRBJ2-3, with 12 bases lining up with TRBD2. The CDR3 runs 15 residues. Per the germline V gene, CDR1 is SEHNR and CDR2 is FQNEAQ (reference sequence). The junction had 1 base not matched to a gene; V was cut back by 1 base and J by 5 bases. CDR3 coding DNA: TGTGCCAGCAGCTTAGGACTAGCGGGAGTAGATACGCAGTATTTT. Its translation: CASSLGLAGVDTQYF.

The V gene is TRBV9, the J gene TRBJ2-2; the D gene is possibly TRBD1 (6 bases). This CDR3 comprises 15 residues. Germline values: CDR1 SGDLS, CDR2 YYNGEE. V was pared by 4 bases and J by 3 bases, with 13 bases between. In DNA form, the CDR3 reads TGTGCCAGCAGCCCAGGGGTTTCGGACACCGGGGAGCTGTTTTTT. Residues: CASSPGVSDTGELFF.

The chain links TRBV27 to TRBJ1-4; D gene uncertain. Deletions cut 8 bases from V and 8 bases from J, with 9 bases between. The CDR3 is 11 amino acids. The germline gives CDR1 MNHEY, CDR2 SMNVEV (reference sequence). CDR3: CASGTGEKLFF. As DNA, the CDR3 is TGTGCCAGCGGAACGGGGGAAAAACTGTTTTTT.

This clone was recorded only once. J is TRBJ1-5 and V is TRBV27; 8 nucleotides align to TRBD1. The CDR3 loop spans 14 amino acids. Germline V lookup: CDR1 MNHEY, CDR2 SMNVEV (reference sequence). After removal of 4 bases from V and 9 bases from J, the junction contained 8 bases not matched to a gene. CDR3 coding DNA: TGTGCCAGCAGTTCAGGGGGCGCCCGGAGGCCCCAGCATTTT. This sequence encodes CASSSGGARRPQHF.

The chain employs TRBV6-1 and TRBJ1-3; D gene unclear. The CDR3 contains 14 residues. CDR1 is MNHNS, CDR2 SASEGT, per germline. V lost 6 bases and J 4 bases, leaving 13 bases between the germline ends. The CDR3 DNA sequence: TGTGCCAGCAGACTCGGGATAGGGGGAAACACCATATATTTT. Translating gives CASRLGIGGNTIYF.